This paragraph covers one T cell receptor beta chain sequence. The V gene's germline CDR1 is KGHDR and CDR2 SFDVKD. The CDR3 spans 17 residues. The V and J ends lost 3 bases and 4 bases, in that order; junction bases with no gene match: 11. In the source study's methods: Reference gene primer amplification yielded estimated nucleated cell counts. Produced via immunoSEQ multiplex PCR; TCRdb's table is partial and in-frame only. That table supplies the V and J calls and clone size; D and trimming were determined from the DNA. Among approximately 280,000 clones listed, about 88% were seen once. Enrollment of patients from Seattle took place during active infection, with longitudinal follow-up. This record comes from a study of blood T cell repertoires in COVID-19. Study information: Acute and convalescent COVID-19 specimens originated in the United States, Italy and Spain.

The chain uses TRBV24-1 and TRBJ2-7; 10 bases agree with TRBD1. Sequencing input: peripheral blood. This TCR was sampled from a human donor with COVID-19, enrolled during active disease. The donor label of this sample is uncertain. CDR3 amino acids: CATSDLRSGTGAYEQYF. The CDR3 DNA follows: TGTGCCACCAGTGATCTCCGAAGCGGGACAGGGGCATACGAGCAGTACTTC.